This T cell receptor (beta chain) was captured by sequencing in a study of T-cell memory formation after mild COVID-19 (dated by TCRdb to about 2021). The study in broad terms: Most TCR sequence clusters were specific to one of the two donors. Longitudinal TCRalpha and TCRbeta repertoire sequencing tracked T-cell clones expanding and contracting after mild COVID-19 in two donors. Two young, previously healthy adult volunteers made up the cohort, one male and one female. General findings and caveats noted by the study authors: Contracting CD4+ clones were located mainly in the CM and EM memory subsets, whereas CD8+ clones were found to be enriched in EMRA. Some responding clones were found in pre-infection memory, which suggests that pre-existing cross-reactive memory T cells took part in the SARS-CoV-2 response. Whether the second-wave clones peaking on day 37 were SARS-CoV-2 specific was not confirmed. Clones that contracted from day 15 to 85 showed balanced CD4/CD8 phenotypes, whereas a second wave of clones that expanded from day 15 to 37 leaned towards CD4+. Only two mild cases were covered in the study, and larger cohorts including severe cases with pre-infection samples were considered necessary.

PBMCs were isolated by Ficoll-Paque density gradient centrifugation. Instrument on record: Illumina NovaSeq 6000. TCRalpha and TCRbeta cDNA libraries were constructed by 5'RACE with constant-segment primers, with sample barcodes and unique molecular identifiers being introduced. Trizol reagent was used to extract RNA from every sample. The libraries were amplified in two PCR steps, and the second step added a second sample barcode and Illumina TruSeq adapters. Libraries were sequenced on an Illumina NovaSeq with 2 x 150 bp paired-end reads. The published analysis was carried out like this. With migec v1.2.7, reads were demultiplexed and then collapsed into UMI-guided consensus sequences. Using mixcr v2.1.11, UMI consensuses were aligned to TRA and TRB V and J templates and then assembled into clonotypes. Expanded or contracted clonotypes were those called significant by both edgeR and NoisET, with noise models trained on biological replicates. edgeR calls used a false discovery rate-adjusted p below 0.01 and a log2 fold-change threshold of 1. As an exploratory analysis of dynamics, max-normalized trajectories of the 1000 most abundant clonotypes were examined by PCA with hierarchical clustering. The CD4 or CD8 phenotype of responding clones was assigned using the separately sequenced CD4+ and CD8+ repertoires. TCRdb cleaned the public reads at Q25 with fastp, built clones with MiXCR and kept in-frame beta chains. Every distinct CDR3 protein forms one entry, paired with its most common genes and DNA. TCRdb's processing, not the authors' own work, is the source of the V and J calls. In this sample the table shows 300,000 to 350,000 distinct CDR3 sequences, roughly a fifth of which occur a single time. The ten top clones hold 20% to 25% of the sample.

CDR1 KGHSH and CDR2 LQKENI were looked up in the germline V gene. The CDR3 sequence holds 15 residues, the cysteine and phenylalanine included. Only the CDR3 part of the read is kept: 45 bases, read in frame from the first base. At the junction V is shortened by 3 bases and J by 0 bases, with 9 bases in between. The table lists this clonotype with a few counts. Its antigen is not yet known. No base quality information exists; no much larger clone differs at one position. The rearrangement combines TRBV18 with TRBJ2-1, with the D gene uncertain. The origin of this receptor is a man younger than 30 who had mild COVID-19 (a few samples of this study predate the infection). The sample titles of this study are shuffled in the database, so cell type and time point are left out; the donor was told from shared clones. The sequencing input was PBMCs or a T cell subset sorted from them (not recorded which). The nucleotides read TGTGCCAGCTCACCGGACGAAAGCTCCTACAATGAGCAGTTCTTC. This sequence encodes CASSPDESSYNEQFF.